These T cell receptor beta chains were read from a single sample in a study of blood T cell repertoires in COVID-19. Sequenced by immunoSEQ multiplex PCR; TCRdb stores in-frame clones only, minus some. The sample has some 300,000 clones, approximately 86% seen once. The sample consisted of peripheral blood. These receptor sequences come from a woman in her 70s with COVID-19, enrolled during active disease. Both conserved end residues are part of each CDR3. A D gene is named only where the DNA matches it firmly. Part of the rows lack a size; the others show once, few, many or a class for expanded clones.

>TRBJ1-1|NA|once|TRBV21-1
TGTGCCAGCAGCAAAGCAGGGGGCGCAAACACTGAAGCTTTCTTT
CASSKAGGANTEAFF
>TRBJ2-7|TRBD1|NA|TRBV5-1
TGCGCCAGCAGCTCCTCCGGGACAGAGTACGAGCAGTACTTC
CASSSSGTEYEQYF
>TRBJ1-2|NA|NA|TRBV9
TGTGCCAGCAGCGTACTAAGCACGGGGATCTATGGCTACACCTTC
CASSVLSTGIYGYTF
>TRBJ1-2|NA|NA|TRBV12-3/TRBV12-4
TGTGCCATATCAGGGGCCCACTATGGCTACACCTTC
CAISGAHYGYTF
>TRBJ2-1|TRBD2|NA|TRBV5-1
TGCGCCAGCAGCACCCGGCCCGGGGGGGAGGGTGAGCAGTTCTTC
CASSTRPGGEGEQFF
>TRBJ1-2|NA|NA|TRBV14
TGTGCCAGCAGCCAAGAAGACAATGGCTATGGCTACACCTTC
CASSQEDNGYGYTF
>TRBJ1-1|NA|NA|TRBV30
TGTGCCTGGAGCGGTGGTGAGGCTGAAGCTTTCTTT
CAWSGGEAEAFF
>TRBJ1-4|NA|NA|TRBV2
TGTGCCAGCAGACCGGACATAGAATATGAAAAACTGTTTTTT
CASRPDIEYEKLFF
>TRBJ2-7|TRBD2|NA|TRBV6-5
TGTGCCAGCAGTTACTCGGGAGGGACGACCTACGAGCAGTACTTC
CASSYSGGTTYEQYF
>TRBJ1-3|TRBD1|once|TRBV18
TGTGCCAGCTCACCAGAGACAGGGGCCTCTGGAAACACCATATATTTT
CASSPETGASGNTIYF